This TCR beta chain was identified during a study of identical twins. The study, taken as a whole, reports: The study found weaker excess twin sharing in beta out-of-frame sequences. Part of the zero-insertion signal could reflect confounding by invariant MAIT and iNKT cells.

MiXCR, applied by TCRdb to the 5' RACE reads, yields one record per CDR3 protein. This sample has 550,000 to 700,000 distinct CDR3 sequences, with roughly 20% found just once. There are 15 residues in the CDR3. Germline V CDR1 and CDR2: MNHNS, SASEGT. Trimming cost V 6 bases and J 0 bases, with 12 bases left between them. At least ten counts were recorded for this clonotype. Its antigen is unidentified. These data were also filed under a second study, of T cells expressing NK-cell markers. This second study says: Six or seven donors carried dominant NKG2C+ clonotypes that made up about 1.0-8% of their CD8+ T cells.

This TCR came from a woman between 18 and 30 years old in good health. Material: PBMCs. This chain joins TRBV6-1 and TRBJ2-1; D is perhaps TRBD1 (5 bases). The CDR3 region is CASSHRQSSYNEQFF. CDR3 nucleotides: TGTGCCAGCAGCCACAGACAGAGCTCCTACAATGAGCAGTTCTTC.